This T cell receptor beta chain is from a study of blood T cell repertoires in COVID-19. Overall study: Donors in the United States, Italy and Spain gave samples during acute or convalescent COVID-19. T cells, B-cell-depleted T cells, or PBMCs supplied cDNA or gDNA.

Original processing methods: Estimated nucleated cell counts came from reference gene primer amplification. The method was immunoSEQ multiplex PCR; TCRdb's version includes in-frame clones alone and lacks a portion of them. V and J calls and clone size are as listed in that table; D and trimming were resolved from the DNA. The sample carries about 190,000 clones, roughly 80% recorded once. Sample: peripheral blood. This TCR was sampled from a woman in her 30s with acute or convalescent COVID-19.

CDR3 bases: TGTGCCAGTAGTATCGGCCCCGGGAAGGAAAAACTGTTTTTT. Translating it yields CASSIGPGKEKLFF. This rearrangement joins TRBV19 to TRBJ1-4; D is undetermined. The CDR3 is made up of 14 amino acids. Trimming pared 3 bases from V and 8 bases from J, leaving 13 bases between. The germline V gene has CDR1 LNHDA and CDR2 SQIVND (reference sequence).